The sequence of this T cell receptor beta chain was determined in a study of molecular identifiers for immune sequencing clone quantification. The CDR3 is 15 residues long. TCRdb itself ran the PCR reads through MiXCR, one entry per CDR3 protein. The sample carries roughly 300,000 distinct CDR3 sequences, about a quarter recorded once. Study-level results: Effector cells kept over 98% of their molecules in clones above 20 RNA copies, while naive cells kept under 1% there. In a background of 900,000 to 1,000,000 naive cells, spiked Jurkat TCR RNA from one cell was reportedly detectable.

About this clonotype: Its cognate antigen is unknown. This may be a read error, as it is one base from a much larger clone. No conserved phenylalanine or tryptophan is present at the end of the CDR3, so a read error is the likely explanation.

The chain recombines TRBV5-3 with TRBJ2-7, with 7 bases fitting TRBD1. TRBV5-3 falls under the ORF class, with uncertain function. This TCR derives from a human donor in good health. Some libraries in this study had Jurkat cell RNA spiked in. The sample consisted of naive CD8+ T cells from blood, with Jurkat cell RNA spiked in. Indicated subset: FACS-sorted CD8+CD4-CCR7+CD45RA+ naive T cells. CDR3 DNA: TGTGCCAGCAGCTTCCCTTTCAGGGGGACCTACGAGCAGTACTTA. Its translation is CASSFPFRGTYEQYL.